The TCR beta chain described here comes from a study of resident and recirculating memory T cells in vitiligo. The data were produced by immunoSEQ multiplex PCR, yet TCRdb's version contains in-frame clones alone and is incomplete. Found here are tens of thousands of clones, about 91% of them singletons; the top ten hold roughly 5%. Germline trimming cut 7 bases from V and 10 bases from J; bases unmatched to any gene: 13. CDR1 LNHDA and CDR2 SQIVND come from the germline V gene (reference sequence). The CDR3 extends over 14 amino acids. J is TRBJ2-1 and V is TRBV19; 7 nucleotides match TRBD1. The sequenced sample was blood. The clonotype was recovered from a male donor with vitiligo. DNA for the CDR3: TGTGCCAGTAAAATCCAGGGGGTTTTTGGGGAGCAGTTCTTC. Its protein product is CASKIQGVFGEQFF.